This T cell receptor beta chain appears in the sequencing data of a study of technical replicates of blood from a few donors. Sequenced by immunoSEQ multiplex PCR; TCRdb stores in-frame clones only, minus some. This repertoire shows tens of thousands of clones, roughly 94% found once; its top ten account for 0.35% to 0.4%. CDR1 and CDR2 (germline): SGHRS, YFSETQ. This CDR3 region has 16 residues. V lost 7 bases and J lost 3, with 20 bases in between. Sequencing was done on a sample of T cells isolated from PBMCs. The TCR was taken from a human donor in good health. The chain couples TRBV5-1 to TRBJ2-1; perhaps TRBD2 as D (5 bases). Here the CDR3 DNA reads TGCGCCAGCCGTCACGGATCGGATAGCGACTACAATGAGCAGTTCTTC. It encodes CASRHGSDSDYNEQFF.